These 14 T cell receptor beta chains were sequenced from one sample in a study of blood T cell repertoires in COVID-19. Method: immunoSEQ multiplex PCR; TCRdb's copy keeps in-frame clones and lacks some. The sample yields 45,000 to 55,000 clones, roughly 90% seen once. Sequenced sample: peripheral blood. The receptors were sampled from a human donor in a cohort sampled during active COVID-19.

CDR3 residues: CASSLIVNQPQHF. CDR3 bases: TGTGCCAGCAGTTTAATCGTCAATCAGCCCCAGCATTTT. This chain links TRBV28 with TRBJ1-5; D is ambiguous. V shed 2 bases and J shed 3 bases, with 5 bases lying between them. The CDR3 runs to 13 residues. The germline CDR1 and CDR2 sequences are MDHEN and SYDVKM.

V usage is TRBV28 and J usage is TRBJ2-4; D not certain. CDR1 and CDR2 from the germline V gene are MDHEN and SYDVKM. Trimming left V 5 bases short and J 2 bases short, with 22 bases between. The CDR3 covers 18 residues. CDR3 bases: TGTGCCAGCAGTCCCCCCATGGCAGTCCGTACGCCCAAAAACATTCAGTACTTC. It encodes CASSPPMAVRTPKNIQYF.

This chain uses TRBV19 with TRBJ2-1, with 10 bases aligning to TRBD2. Germline V gives CDR1 LNHDA, CDR2 SQIVND (reference sequence). The CDR3 has 17 amino acids. V dropped 5 bases and J dropped 6; count of bases not matched to a gene: 13. DNA of the CDR3: TGTGCCAGTAGTTCCTCTCCGGGACTAGCGATGGGCAATGAGCAGTTCTTC. This codes for CASSSSPGLAMGNEQFF.

Worth noting for this clone: The sample holds other DNA sequences that translate to the same CDR3. V is TRBV7-3 and J is TRBJ1-1; D not resolved. V lost 1 base and J lost 2, with 5 bases in between. The V gene's germline CDR1 is SGHTA and CDR2 FQGTGA. The CDR3 totals 13 residues. The CDR3: CASSLNRNTEAFF. DNA for the CDR3: TGTGCCAGCAGCTTAAACAGAAACACTGAAGCTTTCTTT.

V is TRBV19 and J is TRBJ1-3; 8 nucleotides align to TRBD1. V gave up 4 bases and J gave up 4 bases; unmatched junction bases: 6. CDR1 LNHDA and CDR2 SQIVND come from the germline V gene (reference sequence). The CDR3 covers 15 residues. As DNA, the CDR3 is TGTGCCAGTAGTAAGACCGGGACAGGAGGAAACACCATATATTTT. This sequence encodes CASSKTGTGGNTIYF.

V is TRBV28 and J is TRBJ2-6, with TRBD1 matching over 7 bases. The CDR3 is 16 amino acids. Germline V gene data show CDR1 as MDHEN and CDR2 as SYDVKM. Germline trimming cut 3 bases from V and 4 bases from J; bases unmatched to any gene: 6. The CDR3, as DNA: TGTGCCAGCAGTTTCTCAGACAGGGCAGGGGCCAACGTCCTGACTTTC. This gives the protein CASSFSDRAGANVLTF.

V is TRBV2 and J is TRBJ2-5; no firm D call. The V end was cut by 7 bases, the J end by 4 bases, with 22 bases between. Germline CDR1 reads SNHLY; CDR2 reads FYNNEI. CDR3 length: 16 amino acids. The CDR3 sequence: CASITLTRRGAETQYF. Written as DNA, the CDR3 is TGTGCCAGCATTACACTCACCAGACGCGGAGCAGAGACCCAGTACTTC.

V is TRBV7-8 and J is TRBJ2-5; TRBD2 matches at 7 bases. Trimming cost V 4 bases and J 0 bases; bases outside gene matches: 8. CDR1 and CDR2 from the germline V gene are SGHVS and FQNEAQ. The CDR3 sequence is 16 residues long. DNA for the CDR3: TGTGCCAGCAGCTCGCTGAGGGAGGGCGACCAAGAGACCCAGTACTTC. Translating gives CASSSLREGDQETQYF.

The CDR3 reads CASSAGQGGLAYEQYF. As DNA, the CDR3 is TGTGCCAGCAGCGCGGGACAGGGGGGACTAGCCTACGAGCAGTACTTC. The genes are TRBV5-6 and TRBJ2-7, with 11 bases fitting TRBD1. This CDR3 comprises 16 residues. Germline-derived CDR1 and CDR2 are SGHDT and YYEEEE. With 4 bases clipped from V and 2 bases from J, the junction kept 8 bases outside the gene matches.

The V call is TRBV11-3, the J call TRBJ2-1; TRBD1 agrees at 9 bases. The germline V gene has CDR1 SGHNT and CDR2 YENEEA. This CDR3 spans 17 amino acids. V trimming: 0 bases; J trimming: 8 bases; junction bases outside the gene matches: 11. The CDR3 sequence: CASSLDSGQGGVHEQFF. CDR3 nucleotide sequence: TGTGCCAGCAGCTTAGATTCGGGACAGGGCGGGGTACATGAGCAGTTCTTC.

V gene TRBV6-5 combines with J gene TRBJ2-7, with D maybe TRBD1 (5 bases). Deletions cut 6 bases from V and 3 bases from J, with 15 bases between. Germline CDR1 reads MNHEY; CDR2 reads SVGAGI. The CDR3 contains 14 residues. Here the CDR3 reads CASRPTSTVYEQYF. In DNA, the CDR3 is TGTGCCAGCAGGCCCACTTCGACAGTCTACGAGCAGTACTTC.

The genes are TRBV18 and TRBJ2-1; TRBD1 aligns across 8 bases. This CDR3 is 17 amino acids long. Per germline, CDR1 KGHSH and CDR2 LQKENI. Trimming took 3 bases from V and 4 from J; bases not matched to a gene: 11. The CDR3 loop reads CASSPKQGVQLYNEQFF. CDR3 coding DNA: TGTGCCAGCTCACCCAAACAGGGGGTCCAATTATACAATGAGCAGTTCTTC.

This clone has just one count. The chain carries TRBV3-1 (or the pseudogene TRBV3-2) and TRBJ1-1; D possibly corresponds to TRBD1 (6 bases). CDR3 size: 13 residues. V lost 4 bases and J 5 bases, leaving 11 bases between the germline ends. Germline CDR1 and CDR2: LGHDT and YNNKEL (reference sequence). CDR3 in DNA: TGTGCCAGCAGCCCTACAGGGCGGACTGAAGCTTTCTTT. Translating gives CASSPTGRTEAFF.

The rearrangement uses TRBV19 and TRBJ1-2; no clear D gene. Germline V CDR1 and CDR2: LNHDA, SQIVND (reference sequence). Trimming left V 6 bases short and J 3 bases short, with 8 bases between. The CDR3 extends over 12 amino acids. CDR3 in DNA: TGTGCCAGTAGAGACGGAGACTATGGCTACACCTTC. It is translated as CASRDGDYGYTF. Complete variable domain (other parts from reference TRBV19 and TRBJ1-2): DGGITQSPKYLFRKEGQNVTLSCEQNLNHDAMYWYRQDPGQGLRLIYYSQIVNDFQKGDIAEGYSVSREKKESFPLTVTSAQKNPTAFYLCASRDGDYGYTFGSGTRLTVV.